Reported below is one T cell receptor (beta chain). This entry is derived from a study of shared clonotypes between healthy human individuals. The V gene lost 1 base and the J gene lost 4 bases, with 15 bases spanning the gap. Germline V gene data show CDR1 as SGHRS and CDR2 as YFSETQ. This CDR3 comprises 16 residues. Only Caucasian adults living in Nashville, Tennessee served as donors. Each PCR replicate from the sorted subsets contained about 200 ng DNA, which is roughly 33,000 T cell genomes. Measured with immunoSEQ multiplex PCR; TCRdb has only the in-frame clones, and not every one. The sample includes roughly 1,500,000 clones, just under 99% of them seen just once.

This chain links TRBV5-1 with TRBJ1-3; a weak D match, TRBD1 (5 bases). Sequences were obtained from naive CD4+ T cells sorted from blood. Regarding subset: CD45RA+ positively selected. The TCR sequence derives from a young man in good health. The CDR3 DNA reads TGCGCCAGCAGCTTGACAGGTGGCACGGCGGGAAACACCATATATTTT. This gives the protein CASSLTGGTAGNTIYF.